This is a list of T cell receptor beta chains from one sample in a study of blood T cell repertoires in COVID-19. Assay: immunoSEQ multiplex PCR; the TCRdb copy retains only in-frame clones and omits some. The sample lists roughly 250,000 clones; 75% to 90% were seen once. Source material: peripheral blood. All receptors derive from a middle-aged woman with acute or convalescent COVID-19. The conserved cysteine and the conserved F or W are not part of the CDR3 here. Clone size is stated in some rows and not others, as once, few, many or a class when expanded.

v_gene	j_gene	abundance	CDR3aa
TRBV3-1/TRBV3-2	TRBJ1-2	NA	ASSRPLLQTVRYT
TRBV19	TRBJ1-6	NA	ASSTGVFSLH
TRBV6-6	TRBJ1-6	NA	ASSLNSWTGNSPLH
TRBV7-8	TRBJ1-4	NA	ASSITHRELGEKLF
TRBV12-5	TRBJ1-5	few	ASGLAFVFGQGSQPQH
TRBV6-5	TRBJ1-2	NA	ASTRTPEYGYT
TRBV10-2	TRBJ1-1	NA	ASLPGQGAHTEAF
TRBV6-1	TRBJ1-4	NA	ASSDPRGPTVGEKLF
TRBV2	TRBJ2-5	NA	ASSVGLAGVQETQY
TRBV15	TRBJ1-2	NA	ATSRDRDYGYT
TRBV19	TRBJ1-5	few	ASSPYRLRAAPANQPQH
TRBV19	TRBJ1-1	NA	ASSMVGGGEAF
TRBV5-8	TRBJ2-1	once	ASSRPGTGPWTYNEQF
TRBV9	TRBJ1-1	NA	ASSVGGGLNTEAF
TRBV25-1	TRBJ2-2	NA	ASSRQVANTGELF
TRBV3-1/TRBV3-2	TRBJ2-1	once	ASSQDRAHQQF
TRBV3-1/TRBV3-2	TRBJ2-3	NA	ASSQGLQGTDTQY
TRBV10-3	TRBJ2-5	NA	AIRPGLAVQETQY
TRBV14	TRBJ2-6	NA	ASSQESDRWKAYYSGANVLT
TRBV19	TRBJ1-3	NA	ASETGLSGNTIY
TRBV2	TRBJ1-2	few	ASSEGQGLYGYT
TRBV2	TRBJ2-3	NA	ASRGLAGDTQY
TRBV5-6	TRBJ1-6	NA	ASSLASNSPLH
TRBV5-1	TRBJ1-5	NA	ASSTGQGEKPQH
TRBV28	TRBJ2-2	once	ASSYSVAAGELF
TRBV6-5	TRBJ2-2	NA	ASRTGQGTGELF
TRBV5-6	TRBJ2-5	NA	ASSFGDRGPKY
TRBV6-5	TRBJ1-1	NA	ASSYQTGGGTEAF